This entry describes one T cell receptor beta chain. The data were taken from a study of shared clonotypes between healthy human individuals. This table comes from immunoSEQ multiplex PCR, and its TCRdb copy is limited to in-frame clones, with some not included. Among 500,000 to 550,000 clones listed, approximately 95% were seen once. The CDR3 extends over 17 amino acids. Germline CDR1 SEHNR, CDR2 FQNEAQ (reference sequence). Deletions cut 5 bases from V and 4 bases from J, with 22 bases between. The sequencing sample was made of naive CD4+ T cells sorted from blood. Noted subset: CD45RA+ positively selected. The origin of this receptor is a woman aged 25 to 39 in good health. The V call is TRBV7-9, the J call TRBJ2-3, with D perhaps given as TRBD1 or TRBD2 (5 bases each). CDR3 region: CASSPGWDGTTADTQYF. In DNA, the CDR3 is TGTGCCAGCAGCCCAGGGTGGGACGGGACGACGGCAGATACGCAGTATTTT.